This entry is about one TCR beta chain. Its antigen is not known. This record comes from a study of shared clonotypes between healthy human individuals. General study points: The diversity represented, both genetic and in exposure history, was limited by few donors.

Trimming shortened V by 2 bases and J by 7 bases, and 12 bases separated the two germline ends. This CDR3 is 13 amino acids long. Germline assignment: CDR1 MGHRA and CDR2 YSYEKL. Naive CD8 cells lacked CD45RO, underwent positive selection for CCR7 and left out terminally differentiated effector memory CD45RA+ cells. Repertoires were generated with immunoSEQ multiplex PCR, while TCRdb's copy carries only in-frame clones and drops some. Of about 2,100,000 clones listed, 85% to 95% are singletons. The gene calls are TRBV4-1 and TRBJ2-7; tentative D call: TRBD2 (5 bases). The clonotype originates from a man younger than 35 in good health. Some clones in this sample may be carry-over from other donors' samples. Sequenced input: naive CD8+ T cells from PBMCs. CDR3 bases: TGCGCCAGCAGCCAACTAATTCGACTAGAGCAGTACTTC. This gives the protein CASSQLIRLEQYF.